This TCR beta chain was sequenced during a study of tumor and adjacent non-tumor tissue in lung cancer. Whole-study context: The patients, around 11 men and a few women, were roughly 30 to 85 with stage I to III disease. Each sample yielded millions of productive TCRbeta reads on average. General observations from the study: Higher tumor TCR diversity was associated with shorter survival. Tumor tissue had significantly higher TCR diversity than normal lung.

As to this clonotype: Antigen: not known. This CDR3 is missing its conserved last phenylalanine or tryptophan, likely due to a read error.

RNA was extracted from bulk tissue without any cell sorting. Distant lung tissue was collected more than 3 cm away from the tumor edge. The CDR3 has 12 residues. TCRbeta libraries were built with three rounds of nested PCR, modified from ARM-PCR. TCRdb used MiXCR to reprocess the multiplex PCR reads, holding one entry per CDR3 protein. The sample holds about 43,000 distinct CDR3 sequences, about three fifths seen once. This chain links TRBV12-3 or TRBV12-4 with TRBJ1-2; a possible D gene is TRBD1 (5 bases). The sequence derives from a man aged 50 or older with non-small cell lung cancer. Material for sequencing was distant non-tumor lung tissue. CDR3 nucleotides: TGTACCAGCAGTCCCCGGAGGGACGGCTACACCCTC. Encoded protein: CTSSPRRDGYTL.